Below are 23 T cell receptor beta chains sequenced from a single sample in a study of cytomegalovirus exposure and HLA in healthy donors. The PCR made use of 60 Vbeta and 13 Jbeta primers. The table came from immunoSEQ multiplex PCR; TCRdb's copy has only in-frame clones and leaves some out. The table shows more than 80,000 clones, with 81% occurring only once. Material: PBMCs. The receptors here all came from a girl aged 2-10 years in good health and CMV-seropositive.

This clone is a singleton in its sample. The V gene is TRBV28, the J gene TRBJ2-7; the match to TRBD2 covers 8 bases. The J segment lost 5 bases and the V segment lost 6 bases, leaving 9 bases of the junction unmatched. The CDR3 has 14 residues. Germline V gene data show CDR1 as MDHEN and CDR2 as SYDVKM. The CDR3 loop is CASRNGGDSHEQYF. In DNA, the CDR3 is TGTGCCAGCAGGAACGGGGGGGATTCCCACGAGCAGTACTTC.

V gene TRBV11-2 combines with J gene TRBJ1-2, with TRBD1 matching 10 bases. Trimming removed 4 bases from V and 5 bases from J; junction bases left unmatched: 10. This CDR3 is 16 amino acids long. Germline loops: CDR1 SGHAT, CDR2 FQNNGV. CDR3 sequence (DNA): TGTGCCAGCAGCTCGGTAGCCGGGACAGGGGCTTATGGCTACACCTTC. Translation gives CASSSVAGTGAYGYTF.

The chain links TRBV10-2 to TRBJ2-7; D remains unclear. The germline CDR1 and CDR2 sequences are WSHSY and SAAADI. The CDR3 has 10 residues. Trimming stripped 6 bases from V and 7 bases from J, with 7 bases between. The DNA of the CDR3 is TGCGCCAGCAGGAACTTTGAGCAGTACTTC. Its protein product is CASRNFEQYF.

The J gene is TRBJ2-1, the V gene TRBV18; D possibly corresponds to TRBD2 (6 bases). This CDR3 is built from 15 residues. Trimming took off 6 bases at V and 0 bases at J, with 12 bases between the two ends. Germline assignment: CDR1 KGHSH and CDR2 LQKENI. The CDR3 loop reads CASSPYSGSYNEQFF. CDR3 nucleotides: TGTGCCAGCTCCCCTTATAGCGGCTCCTACAATGAGCAGTTCTTC.

This clone showed up just a few times. The chain couples TRBV9 to TRBJ2-7; 8 positions agree with TRBD1. Germline CDR1 and CDR2: SGDLS and YYNGEE. CDR3 length: 14 amino acids. V shed 3 bases, J shed 7 bases, and the junction held 9 bases outside the gene matches. CDR3 residues: CASSAGQGVTEQYF. DNA of the CDR3: TGTGCCAGCAGCGCTGGACAGGGAGTCACTGAGCAGTACTTC.

This chain connects TRBV30 to TRBJ1-4, with D uncertain. This CDR3 has 11 amino acids. The V end lost 5 bases, the J end lost 4 bases, and 5 bases lay between the germline ends. Germline values: CDR1 GTSNPN, CDR2 SVGIG (reference sequence). The CDR3 sequence is CAWGRNEKLFF. The CDR3 DNA follows: TGTGCCTGGGGGCGTAATGAAAAACTGTTTTTT.

This clone is a singleton in its sample. The V and J genes are TRBV2 and TRBJ2-5, with D perhaps TRBD2 (5 bases). There are 15 residues in the CDR3. Trimming shortened V by 6 bases and J by 1 base, and 15 bases separated the two germline ends. Germline assignment: CDR1 SNHLY and CDR2 FYNNEI. As DNA, the CDR3 is TGTGCCAGCAGCCTCCCTGTGGACTTCCAAGAGACCCAGTACTTC. Protein sequence: CASSLPVDFQETQYF.

The V gene is TRBV4-1, the J gene TRBJ1-3; D unclear. This CDR3 comprises 16 residues. CDR1 is MGHRA, CDR2 YSYEKL, per germline. V was trimmed by 0 bases and J by 4 bases, leaving 13 bases between them. The CDR3 loop is CASSQDERVAGNTIYF. CDR3 DNA: TGCGCCAGCAGCCAAGATGAGAGGGTAGCGGGAAACACCATATATTTT.

This sequence joins TRBV5-4 and TRBJ2-1; D call uncertain. The CDR3 length is 15 residues. V lost 3 bases and J 0 bases, leaving 10 bases between the germline ends. CDR1 and CDR2 from the germline V gene are SGHNT and YYREEE (reference sequence). CDR3 amino acids: CASSSVPSSYNEQFF. The DNA of the CDR3 is TGTGCCAGCAGCTCAGTGCCTAGCTCCTACAATGAGCAGTTCTTC.

The chain has TRBV4-2 and TRBJ2-1; the D gene is possibly TRBD2 (6 bases). Germline CDR1 is LGHNA and CDR2 is YNFKEQ. The V gene lost 6 bases and the J gene lost 10 bases, with 25 bases spanning the gap. This CDR3 spans 16 amino acids. The CDR3 protein is CASRESWGEVGVEQFF. The CDR3 bases are TGTGCCAGCAGGGAGAGTTGGGGGGAGGTCGGTGTGGAGCAGTTCTTC.

The chain combines TRBV30 with TRBJ1-5; TRBD1 matches 11 bases. Germline V gene sequence: CDR1 GTSNPN, CDR2 SVGIG (reference sequence). The CDR3 loop spans 16 amino acids. The V segment lost 2 bases and the J segment 1 base; nucleotides outside the gene matches: 4. The CDR3 sequence: CAWSSGQGGSNQPQHF. As DNA, the CDR3 is TGTGCCTGGAGTTCGGGACAGGGGGGCAGCAATCAGCCCCAGCATTTT.

This clone has a single count. The DNA of the CDR3 is TGTGCCAGTAGCCTACTAGCGGGGGGAGAGGAGGAGCAGTTCTTC. This gives the protein CASSLLAGGEEEQFF. This chain connects TRBV19 to TRBJ2-1; 12 bases fit TRBD2. The ends lost 6 bases at V and 10 bases at J; junction bases unmatched: 10. This CDR3 contains 15 residues. Germline values: CDR1 LNHDA, CDR2 SQIVND (reference sequence).

The chain couples TRBV2 to TRBJ2-1, with D maybe TRBD1 (6 bases). The length of the CDR3 is 13 residues. The ends were cut back, 6 bases at V and 2 bases at J, with 8 bases in the middle. Germline CDR1 SNHLY, CDR2 FYNNEI. CDR3 sequence (DNA): TGTGCCAGCAGACAGGGCCCCTACAATGAGCAGTTCTTC. Encoded protein: CASRQGPYNEQFF.

The chain is built from TRBV7-2 and TRBJ1-5; 7 bases line up with TRBD1. This CDR3 contains 13 residues. V lost 5 bases and J lost 6; bases outside the gene matches: 4. Germline CDR1 SGHTA, CDR2 FQGNSA. The CDR3 spells CASSPGQFQPQHF. In DNA form, the CDR3 reads TGTGCCAGCAGCCCGGGACAGTTTCAGCCCCAGCATTTT.

The V and J genes are TRBV2 and TRBJ2-1, with 9 nucleotides matching TRBD2. The CDR3 covers 14 residues. Germline CDR1 SNHLY, CDR2 FYNNEI. Germline trimming cut 6 bases from V and 4 bases from J; bases unmatched to any gene: 4. The CDR3: CASRGTSGYNEQFF. Here the CDR3 DNA reads TGTGCCAGCAGAGGAACTAGCGGGTACAATGAGCAGTTCTTC.

About this clone itself: The sample has other DNA sequences that encode this CDR3 too. The chain recombines TRBV7-9 with TRBJ2-1, with no clear D. Germline CDR1 SEHNR, CDR2 FQNEAQ (reference sequence). The CDR3 is made up of 14 amino acids. V lost 1 base to trimming and J lost 3 bases, with 7 bases between them. Written as DNA, the CDR3 is TGTGCCAGCAGCTTAGTTTCCAGCTACAATGAGCAGTTCTTC. This translates into CASSLVSSYNEQFF.

The V and J genes are TRBV6-5 and TRBJ1-1; no definite D call. The length of the CDR3 is 13 residues. Germline loops: CDR1 MNHEY, CDR2 SVGAGI. V was clipped by 5 bases and J by 8 bases, with 15 bases between them. CDR3 in amino acids: CASSQWESGEAFF. The CDR3 DNA follows: TGTGCCAGCAGTCAGTGGGAGTCGGGGGAAGCTTTCTTT.

The table lists this clone with a few counts. The chain employs TRBV4-2 and TRBJ1-4; 10 bases fit TRBD1. The V gene's germline CDR1 is LGHNA and CDR2 YNFKEQ. Trimming took 2 bases from V and 4 from J; bases not matched to a gene: 7. The CDR3 runs 17 residues. This CDR3 is CASSQHLGQGVNEKLFF. The CDR3 DNA reads as TGTGCCAGCAGCCAACATCTCGGACAGGGGGTTAATGAAAAACTGTTTTTT.

This clone was detected once. The chain has TRBV10-3 and TRBJ2-7; 10 bases fit TRBD2. The CDR3 has 15 residues. CDR1 is ENHRY and CDR2 is SYGVKD in the germline V gene. Germline trimming cut 6 bases from V and 0 bases from J; bases unmatched to any gene: 5. The CDR3: CAIRGGLAASYEQYF. CDR3 coding DNA: TGTGCCATCAGGGGAGGACTAGCGGCCTCCTACGAGCAGTACTTC.

A few counts support this clone. V gene TRBV28 combines with J gene TRBJ1-1; D gene uncertain. Trimming cost V 1 base and J 1 base, with 4 bases left between them. CDR3 length equals 13 residues. Germline lookup yields CDR1 MDHEN and CDR2 SYDVKM. The CDR3 bases are TGTGCCAGCAGTTTATACAGGAACACTGAAGCTTTCTTT. Translation: CASSLYRNTEAFF.

The rearrangement uses TRBV9 and TRBJ1-1; D unclear. V lost 0 bases, J lost 1 base, and 10 bases lay in between. The CDR3 is 15 amino acids. Germline V gene sequence: CDR1 SGDLS, CDR2 YYNGEE. The CDR3 DNA reads as TGTGCCAGCAGCGTAGGTGGCCCCTCGAACACTGAAGCTTTCTTT. Encoded protein: CASSVGGPSNTEAFF.

The chain employs TRBV6-1 and TRBJ1-3, with TRBD1 as a possible D gene (5 bases). With 7 bases removed from V and 0 bases from J, the gap between germline ends came to 13 bases. Germline-derived CDR1 and CDR2 are MNHNS and SASEGT. The CDR3 spans 15 residues. CDR3 bases: TGTGCCAGCACTCAACAAGGGGACTCTGGAAACACCATATATTTT. Its translation is CASTQQGDSGNTIYF.

The V and J genes are TRBV6-1 and TRBJ1-2, with TRBD1 identical over 9 bases. Germline CDR1 and CDR2: MNHNS and SASEGT. Trimming at V came to 11 bases and at J to 3 bases, leaving 4 bases not matched to a gene. CDR3 size: 12 residues. DNA of the CDR3: TGTGCCGCGAGGACAGGGGACTATGGCTACACCTTC. This translates into CAARTGDYGYTF.